These 2 T cell receptor beta chains were sequenced from one sample in a study of human T cells and chemical hapten exposure. Time point meaning: patch test 1, 2 weeks after DPC sensitization. Treatment noted: therapeutic diphenylcyclopropenone sensitization with weekly scalp DPC. TCRdb recomputed calls from the RACE reads with MiXCR, one row per CDR3 protein. The sample contains 90,000 to 120,000 distinct CDR3 sequences, roughly 9.6% of which appear only once. The input for sequencing was whole blood, taken in connection with sensitization to the hapten diphenylcyclopropenone (DPC). These receptors originate from a woman aged 40 to 50 with alopecia areata. Some clones in this sample may be carry-over from other donors' samples.

This clonotype was detected ten times or more. The gene calls are TRBV4-3 and TRBJ2-7; D may be TRBD2 (5 bases). The V end lost 3 bases, the J end lost 7 bases, and 13 bases lay between the germline ends. CDR3 length: 13 residues. Germline values: CDR1 LGHNA, CDR2 YSLEER. CDR3 DNA sequence: TGCGCCAGCAGCCAGGTTACGCGCGGGGAGCAGTACTTC. It codes for CASSQVTRGEQYF.

This sequence joins TRBV29-1 and TRBJ1-1; D is unclear. The length of the CDR3 is 16 residues. The V gene lost 1 base and the J gene lost 0 bases, with 15 bases spanning the gap. CDR1 and CDR2 from the germline V gene are SQVTM and ANQGSEA. CDR3 sequence reads: CSVEVVLTNLNTEAFF. The CDR3 nucleotides are TGCAGCGTTGAAGTGGTCCTGACCAATCTGAACACTGAAGCTTTCTTT.